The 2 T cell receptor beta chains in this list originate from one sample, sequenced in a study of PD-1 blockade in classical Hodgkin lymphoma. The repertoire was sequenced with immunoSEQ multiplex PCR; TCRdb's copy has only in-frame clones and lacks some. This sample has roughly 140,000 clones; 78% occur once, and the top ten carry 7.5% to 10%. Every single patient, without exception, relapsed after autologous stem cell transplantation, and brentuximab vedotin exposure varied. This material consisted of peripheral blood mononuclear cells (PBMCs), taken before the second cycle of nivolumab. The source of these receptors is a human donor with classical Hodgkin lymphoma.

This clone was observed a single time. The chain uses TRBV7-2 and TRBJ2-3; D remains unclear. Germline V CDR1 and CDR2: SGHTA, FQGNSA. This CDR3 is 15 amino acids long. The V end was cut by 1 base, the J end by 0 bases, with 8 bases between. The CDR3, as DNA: TGTGCCAGCAGCTTAGATTGGACCAGCACAGATACGCAGTATTTT. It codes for CASSLDWTSTDTQYF.

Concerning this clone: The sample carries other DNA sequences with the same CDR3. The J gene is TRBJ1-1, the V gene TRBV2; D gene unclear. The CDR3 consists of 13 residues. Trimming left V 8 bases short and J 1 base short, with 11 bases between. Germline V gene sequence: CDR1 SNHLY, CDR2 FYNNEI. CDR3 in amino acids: CASCWEGNTEAFF. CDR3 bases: TGTGCCAGCTGCTGGGAGGGGAACACTGAAGCTTTCTTT.